This T cell receptor beta chain was identified during a study of identical twins (dated by TCRdb to the mid-2010s). For the study in its entirety: To test whether fetal clonotypes persist, this study deep-sequenced TCR alpha and beta repertoires from monozygotic twins, from unrelated adults of various ages, and from cord blood. Replicate twin experiments were performed at different times using different library preparation protocols to rule out contamination.

The paper's findings and limits, for the study overall: The excess sharing between twins in beta out-of-frame sequences was weaker because fewer shared sequences reduced the signal-to-noise ratio. Compared with coincidental sharing between unrelated individuals, an excess of low generation-probability sequences was observed among out-of-frame TCR alpha sequences shared between twins. Zero-insertion analyses could be partly confounded by invariant T cells such as MAIT and iNKT, although diverse VJ usage argued against such confounding for most clonotypes. In monozygotic twins, out-of-frame TCR alpha sharing was systematically underestimated by recombination models, although the models agreed with sharing between unrelated individuals. Conclusions relied on cross-sectional statistical analysis, since the same donors could not be followed over many years. Abundant cord blood beta clonotypes had fewer insertions, young adult naive repertoires showed a similar but weaker trend, and memory repertoires showed no such trend.

Every donor in the study was a healthy Caucasian. Three pairs of female monozygotic twins, all aged roughly 18 to 29 years, made up the twin cohort. Miltenyi CD45RO+ enrichment and human naive T-cell isolation kits were used to isolate memory (CD45RO+) and naive T cells from PBMC. The germline V gene provides CDR1 SGDLS and CDR2 YYNGEE. For this chain, trimming is 4 bases at the V end and 9 bases at the J end, and the number of junction bases without a gene match is 11. The CDR3 has 16 amino acids, counting the end cysteine and phenylalanine. Only the CDR3 DNA is retained, 48 bases long and in frame from the first base. For this clonotype: Its antigen is still unknown. Base qualities are not recorded, but no much larger clone differs from it by a single base.

Receptor amplification or capture employed 5' RACE. The data were produced on an Illumina HiSeq 2000. A universal primer binding site was introduced by template switching, and a unique molecular identifier was present in the final cDNA, enabling accurate counting of TCR cDNA molecules. First-strand cDNA for TCR alpha and beta chains was synthesized from specific primers in the conserved constant-segment region. To control for contamination, every cDNA library was double barcoded, receiving both a SMART-Mk sample barcode and Illumina barcodes. TruSeq adapter sequences and Illumina sample barcodes were added in two successive PCR steps. TCR alpha and beta cDNA libraries were sequenced on the Illumina HiSeq platform with custom primers. On the authors' methods: Unique molecular identifiers were extracted from raw reads with MiGEC, and CDR3 positions were determined with MiXCR. For each individual, recombination models were inferred using an EM algorithm with the repgenHMM and IGoR tools. Shared clonotype analysis was performed with the tcR package in R, normalizing sharing by the product of cloneset sizes. To study raw recombination without the effects of thymic and clonal selection, out-of-frame nonproductive sequences were analyzed. TCRdb reran the public reads through fastp at Q25 and MiXCR, keeping productive beta chains. Rows with a matching CDR3 protein are joined into one entry that keeps the most common DNA and genes. The V and J calls reflect TCRdb's pipeline rather than the authors' work. The sample yields about 280,000 distinct CDR3 sequences; under 9.5% were counted once. In total, the top ten clones hold roughly 2% of the sample.

These data also featured in a second study, about yellow fever vaccine responses in identical twins. The second study, in turn, reports: The authors reported that the T cell response to vaccination in identical twins appeared partly convergent and partly personalized. The study precisely tracked vaccine-responding T cell clones in identical twins.

The rearranged segments are TRBV9 and TRBJ2-1; 12 junctional bases match TRBD2. Sequencing was performed on memory (CD45RO+) T cells sorted from blood. Interpreted using the paper, the cell subset or site label stands for: CD45RO+ enriched T cells. The source is a woman younger than 30 in good health. Read as DNA, the sequence is TGTGCCAGCAGCCCGCCGACTAGCGGGAGTATAGGTGAGCAGTTCTTC. Translated, this gives CASSPPTSGSIGEQFF.